Listed below are T cell receptor beta chains from one sample, sequenced in a study of blood T cell repertoires in COVID-19. Only in-frame clones appear in the TCRdb table, and some are missing; sequencing was by immunoSEQ multiplex PCR. The sample lists roughly 150,000 clones, approximately 82% occurring once. The specimen was peripheral blood. The receptors stem from a woman in her 70s who had recovered from COVID-19. Both conserved end residues are part of each CDR3. Fields, in order: D gene, J gene, V gene, CDR3 protein. D genes are given only for firm matches.

d_call: .; j_call: TRBJ1-2; v_call: TRBV5-1; cdr3_aa: CASSPGSFNYGYTF
d_call: .; j_call: TRBJ2-5; v_call: TRBV2; cdr3_aa: CASSTGVGLQETQYF
d_call: .; j_call: TRBJ2-7; v_call: TRBV5-1; cdr3_aa: CASSPGQMGYEQYF
d_call: .; j_call: TRBJ1-1; v_call: TRBV27; cdr3_aa: CASSPLRAATEAFF
d_call: TRBD1; j_call: TRBJ1-6; v_call: TRBV11-1; cdr3_aa: CASSPGGGIWSPLHF
d_call: TRBD1; j_call: TRBJ1-2; v_call: TRBV9; cdr3_aa: CASSLGGTAYYGYTF
d_call: .; j_call: TRBJ2-3; v_call: TRBV19; cdr3_aa: CASSIFEPDTQYF
d_call: TRBD1; j_call: TRBJ1-6; v_call: TRBV5-1; cdr3_aa: CASSNGQGGNSPLHF
d_call: TRBD1; j_call: TRBJ2-7; v_call: TRBV5-1; cdr3_aa: CASSPDRAEQYF
d_call: TRBD2; j_call: TRBJ2-1; v_call: TRBV6-5; cdr3_aa: CASKRGGYNEQFF
d_call: TRBD1; j_call: TRBJ1-1; v_call: TRBV5-1; cdr3_aa: CASSPGQMNTEAFF
d_call: .; j_call: TRBJ2-6; v_call: TRBV28; cdr3_aa: CASRRSGANVLTF
d_call: TRBD2; j_call: TRBJ2-7; v_call: TRBV5-8; cdr3_aa: CASSLVRPGLGEQYF
d_call: .; j_call: TRBJ1-6; v_call: TRBV18; cdr3_aa: CASSVAGQNSPLHF
d_call: .; j_call: TRBJ1-2; v_call: TRBV20-1; cdr3_aa: CSATAGYGYTF
d_call: .; j_call: TRBJ2-2; v_call: TRBV10-3; cdr3_aa: CAISETPGAGELFF
d_call: .; j_call: TRBJ1-5; v_call: TRBV30; cdr3_aa: CAWSVDSRRDQPQHF
d_call: TRBD1; j_call: TRBJ2-1; v_call: TRBV3-1/TRBV3-2; cdr3_aa: CASSNRDRPYNEQFF
d_call: .; j_call: TRBJ1-5; v_call: TRBV19; cdr3_aa: CASSIAAGNQPQHF
d_call: TRBD1; j_call: TRBJ2-3; v_call: TRBV7-3; cdr3_aa: CASSPGQGTDTQYF
d_call: TRBD1; j_call: TRBJ2-7; v_call: TRBV5-1; cdr3_aa: CASSLEWGRGWGEQYF
d_call: TRBD2; j_call: TRBJ2-7; v_call: TRBV3-1/TRBV3-2; cdr3_aa: CASSQAGEEYF
d_call: .; j_call: TRBJ1-6; v_call: TRBV19; cdr3_aa: CASSLQAGSPLHF
d_call: TRBD2; j_call: TRBJ2-5; v_call: TRBV5-1; cdr3_aa: CASSSPLAGGLETQYF
d_call: .; j_call: TRBJ1-2; v_call: TRBV12-3/TRBV12-4; cdr3_aa: CASSFPNYGYTF
d_call: .; j_call: TRBJ2-5; v_call: TRBV9; cdr3_aa: CASSGSPQETQYF
d_call: .; j_call: TRBJ1-2; v_call: TRBV3-1/TRBV3-2; cdr3_aa: CASSPRTANYGYTF
d_call: .; j_call: TRBJ2-2; v_call: TRBV30; cdr3_aa: CAWTRGRQVTGELFF
d_call: .; j_call: TRBJ2-2; v_call: TRBV5-1; cdr3_aa: CASSLVGGGTGELFF
d_call: .; j_call: TRBJ2-7; v_call: TRBV9; cdr3_aa: CASSVVFRGEQYF
d_call: .; j_call: TRBJ2-5; v_call: TRBV7-7; cdr3_aa: CASSHDSHGTQYF
d_call: TRBD2; j_call: TRBJ2-3; v_call: TRBV19; cdr3_aa: CASSFMGGLVGSTQYF
d_call: .; j_call: TRBJ2-7; v_call: TRBV7-2; cdr3_aa: CASSLLPGAYEQYF
d_call: TRBD1; j_call: TRBJ2-5; v_call: TRBV4-3; cdr3_aa: CASSQDRGPETQYF
d_call: TRBD2; j_call: TRBJ2-5; v_call: TRBV7-6; cdr3_aa: CASTLGLAGGPWETQYF
d_call: TRBD2; j_call: TRBJ2-1; v_call: TRBV24-1; cdr3_aa: CATSDPGSGRAGNEQFF
d_call: .; j_call: TRBJ2-5; v_call: TRBV2; cdr3_aa: CASLEIQETQYF
d_call: TRBD1; j_call: TRBJ1-1; v_call: TRBV7-9; cdr3_aa: CASSLPPDRGPNTEAFF
d_call: .; j_call: TRBJ1-2; v_call: TRBV6-5; cdr3_aa: CASSYSMAGINYGYTF
d_call: .; j_call: TRBJ1-2; v_call: TRBV7-9; cdr3_aa: CASRSTENYGYTF
d_call: TRBD2; j_call: TRBJ2-2; v_call: TRBV7-2; cdr3_aa: CASSPGLGVAGELFF
d_call: TRBD2; j_call: TRBJ2-1; v_call: TRBV29-1; cdr3_aa: CSGGREARDNEQFF